Below, 20 T cell receptor beta chains from the same sample are listed, as sequenced in a study of blood T cell repertoires in COVID-19. TCRdb's copy holds only in-frame clones and misses some; the assay was immunoSEQ multiplex PCR. The sample lists 200,000 to 250,000 clones, around 81% seen once, with just under 9% in the top ten. The sequenced material came from PBMCs or T cells enriched from blood (not recorded which). These receptors were obtained from a woman in her forties or fifties with acute COVID-19.

V usage is TRBV7-2 and J usage is TRBJ2-7; D ambiguous. The CDR3 contains 14 residues. CDR1 is SGHTA, CDR2 FQGNSA, per germline. Trimming took 5 bases from V and 0 from J, leaving 11 bases between them. CDR3 residues: CASSLNLISYEQYF. DNA for the CDR3: TGTGCCAGCAGCCTTAACTTGATCTCCTACGAGCAGTACTTC.

This chain joins TRBV3-1 (or the pseudogene TRBV3-2) and TRBJ2-7; TRBD1 is a possible D gene (5 bases). Germline V gene data show CDR1 as LGHDT and CDR2 as YNNKEL (reference sequence). The CDR3 totals 16 residues. The V end lost 1 base, the J end lost 0 bases, and 13 bases lay between the germline ends. CDR3 protein: CASSQGSTVSSYEQYF. Written as DNA, the CDR3 is TGTGCCAGCAGCCAAGGGTCGACAGTGAGCTCCTACGAGCAGTACTTC.

This chain joins TRBV18 and TRBJ2-1; 14 nucleotides line up with TRBD2. CDR1 and CDR2 from the germline V gene are KGHSH and LQKENI. J gave up 2 bases and V 4 bases, and 4 bases lay outside the gene matches. CDR3 size: 17 residues. The CDR3 DNA is TGTGCCAGCTCACTTACGGGACTAGCGGGGGCCTACAATGAGCAGTTCTTC. Protein sequence: CASSLTGLAGAYNEQFF.

The chain has TRBV18 and TRBJ1-2, with D possibly TRBD1 on 6 matching bases. V dropped 3 bases and J dropped 12 bases, with 11 bases sitting between them. The CDR3 is made up of 11 amino acids. CDR1 and CDR2 (germline): KGHSH, LQKENI. The CDR3 protein is CASSPSTGHTF. The CDR3 DNA sequence: TGTGCCAGCTCACCCTCTACAGGGCACACCTTC. Complete variable domain (other parts from reference TRBV18 and TRBJ1-2): NAGVMQNPRHLVRRRGQEARLRCSPMKGHSHVYWYRQLPEEGLKFMVYLQKENIIDESGMPKERFSAEFPKEGPSILRIQQVVRGDSAAYFCASSPSTGHTFGSGTRLTVV.

This sequence joins TRBV28 and TRBJ2-3, with TRBD2 identical over 10 bases. The CDR3 spans 19 residues. The V gene's germline CDR1 is MDHEN and CDR2 SYDVKM. The V and J ends lost 3 bases and 1 base, in that order; junction bases with no gene match: 13. The chain's CDR3 is CASSFPSGSPPMGTDTQYF. CDR3 nucleotide sequence: TGTGCCAGCAGTTTCCCTAGCGGGAGTCCCCCTATGGGCACAGATACGCAGTATTTT. The full variable domain, its missing parts supplied by reference TRBV28 and TRBJ2-3, is DVKVTQSSRYLVKRTGEKVFLECVQDMDHENMFWYRQDPGLGLRLIYFSYDVKMKEKGDIPEGYSVSREKKERFSLILESASTNQTSMYLCASSFPSGSPPMGTDTQYFGPGTRLTVL.

This sequence joins TRBV7-2 and TRBJ2-1; 11 positions agree with TRBD2. Germline values: CDR1 SGHTA, CDR2 FQGNSA. J gave up 9 bases and V 6 bases, and 10 bases lay outside the gene matches. This CDR3 is built from 15 residues. The CDR3 reads CASSRTSGSWGEQFF. Here the CDR3 DNA reads TGTGCCAGCAGTCGGACTAGCGGGTCGTGGGGTGAGCAGTTCTTC.

The CDR3 DNA sequence: TGTGCCAGCAGCTTCACCCCAACGGGGTCAACTGGAAACACCATATATTTT. This codes for CASSFTPTGSTGNTIYF. The rearrangement uses TRBV7-2 and TRBJ1-3; D gene ambiguous. Trimming took off 3 bases at V and 2 bases at J, with 17 bases between the two ends. This CDR3 contains 17 residues. Germline CDR1 is SGHTA and CDR2 is FQGNSA. The variable domain in full, completed from reference TRBV7-2 and TRBJ1-3, reads GAGVSQSPSNKVTEKGKDVELRCDPISGHTALYWYRQSLGQGLEFLIYFQGNSAPDKSGLPSDRFSAERTGGSVSTLTIQRTQQEDSAVYLCASSFTPTGSTGNTIYFGEGSWLTVV.

CDR3 amino acids: CASSLTGDNSGNTIYF. The CDR3 nucleotides read TGCGCCAGCAGCTTAACAGGGGACAACTCTGGAAACACCATATATTTT. The rearrangement links TRBV4-3 to TRBJ1-3, with TRBD1 matching over 7 bases. Germline CDR1 and CDR2: LGHNA and YSLEER. The CDR3 extends over 16 amino acids. V was clipped by 5 bases and J by 0 bases; unmatched bases: 7.

CDR3 sequence: CASSQDWGPLGTQYF. The CDR3 DNA sequence: TGTGCCAGCAGCCAAGATTGGGGGCCTTTGGGGACCCAGTACTTC. The chain links TRBV3-1 (or the pseudogene TRBV3-2) to TRBJ2-5; D is perhaps TRBD1 (6 bases). V lost 0 bases to trimming and J lost 7 bases, with 15 bases between them. The CDR3 sequence is 15 residues long. Germline values: CDR1 LGHDT, CDR2 YNNKEL (reference sequence).

Remarks on this clone: Other DNA sequences in the same sample also yield this CDR3. The rearrangement links TRBV5-1 to TRBJ2-5; 7 nucleotides match TRBD1. Per the germline V gene, CDR1 is SGHRS and CDR2 is YFSETQ. The CDR3 has 13 residues. V trimming: 2 bases; J trimming: 3 bases; junction bases outside the gene matches: 1. CDR3 DNA: TGCGCCAGCAGCTTTACAGGGGAAGAGACCCAGTACTTC. Its protein product is CASSFTGEETQYF.

J is TRBJ2-3 and V is TRBV9, with D possibly being TRBD2 (6 bases). The CDR3 spans 15 residues. V was shortened by 3 bases and J by 6 bases, with 17 bases between the two germline ends. CDR1 SGDLS and CDR2 YYNGEE come from the germline V gene. As DNA, the CDR3 is TGTGCCAGCAGCGGACGGGTCGGGAGCCAGGATACGCAGTATTTT. Encoded protein: CASSGRVGSQDTQYF.

The V gene is TRBV19, the J gene TRBJ2-7, with a tentative D call TRBD1 (6 bases). The CDR3 is 13 residues long. From germline, CDR1 is LNHDA and CDR2 SQIVND (reference sequence). The V end was cut by 7 bases, the J end by 2 bases, with 12 bases between. The CDR3 is CASKGRGPYEQYF. The CDR3 coding sequence is TGTGCCAGTAAGGGCAGGGGACCCTACGAGCAGTACTTC.

The chain combines TRBV18 with TRBJ2-6, with a possible D match to TRBD1 (5 bases). Germline V gene data show CDR1 as KGHSH and CDR2 as LQKENI. V shed 1 base and J shed 4 bases, with 11 bases lying between them. This CDR3 comprises 16 residues. The CDR3, as DNA: TGTGCCAGCTCACCACTGGCAGGGCCCGGGGCCAACGTCCTGACTTTC. It specifies CASSPLAGPGANVLTF.

The rearrangement uses TRBV6-5 and TRBJ2-7, with a possible D match to TRBD1 (7 bases). This CDR3 is built from 13 residues. The V gene lost 7 bases and the J gene lost 9 bases, with 19 bases spanning the gap. CDR1 and CDR2 from the germline V gene are MNHEY and SVGAGI. In DNA form, the CDR3 reads TGTGCCAGCACCTCGGACAGGCGACTAGGGCAGTACTTC. This encodes CASTSDRRLGQYF.

This chain uses TRBV6-2 or TRBV6-3 with TRBJ1-5; 7 nucleotides line up with TRBD1. Germline V gives CDR1 MNHEY, CDR2 SVGEGT. J gave up 6 bases and V 4 bases, and 12 bases lay outside the gene matches. The CDR3 totals 16 residues. The CDR3 DNA sequence: TGTGCCAGCAGTTTAGGACAGGCGTTTGTAGGTCAGCCCCAGCATTTT. Translation gives CASSLGQAFVGQPQHF.

The table lists this clone with many counts. The V and J genes are TRBV7-3 and TRBJ1-2; 9 positions match TRBD1. CDR3 size: 13 residues. J was trimmed by 6 bases and V by 6 bases; bases with no gene match: 5. Per the germline V gene, CDR1 is SGHTA and CDR2 is FQGTGA. CDR3 residues: CASSTGGDDGYTF. CDR3 bases: TGTGCCAGCAGTACAGGGGGCGATGATGGCTACACCTTC.

The chain's CDR3 is CASSFIAGIVNEQYF. The DNA for the CDR3 is TGTGCCAGCAGTTTTATAGCGGGGATTGTGAACGAGCAGTACTTC. J is TRBJ2-7 and V is TRBV27, with 8 bases fitting TRBD2. From germline, CDR1 is MNHEY and CDR2 SMNVEV (reference sequence). The CDR3 covers 15 residues. J lost 5 bases, V lost 3 bases, and 9 bases had no gene match.

This clone was picked up a small number of times. CDR3 in amino acids: CASSQAGAPYEQYF. CDR3 sequence (DNA): TGTGCCAGCAGCCAAGCGGGAGCCCCCTACGAGCAGTACTTC. This chain links TRBV4-2 with TRBJ2-7, with D possibly matching TRBD2 (6 bases). Germline CDR1 reads LGHNA; CDR2 reads YNFKEQ. V lost 1 base to trimming and J lost 2 bases, with 9 bases between them. The CDR3 runs to 14 residues.

V usage is TRBV4-3 and J usage is TRBJ2-3; tentatively, D is TRBD1 (6 bases). CDR3 length equals 18 residues. The germline V gene encodes CDR1 LGHNA and CDR2 YSLEER. Trimming removed 1 base from V and 3 bases from J, with 20 bases in between. Here the CDR3 reads CASSQGYRASRITDTQYF. In nucleotides, the CDR3 is TGCGCCAGCAGCCAAGGGTACAGGGCTTCTCGCATAACAGATACGCAGTATTTT.

This chain uses TRBV7-2 with TRBJ2-1; 9 nucleotides align to TRBD1. With V trimmed by 6 bases and J by 1 base, 7 bases remained unmatched. The germline V gene encodes CDR1 SGHTA and CDR2 FQGNSA. This CDR3 is 16 amino acids long. The CDR3 sequence: CASSHSGTGSYNEQFF. CDR3 coding DNA: TGTGCCAGCAGTCATTCCGGGACAGGGTCCTACAATGAGCAGTTCTTC. Full variable domain (remainder filled in from reference TRBV7-2 and TRBJ2-1): GAGVSQSPSNKVTEKGKDVELRCDPISGHTALYWYRQSLGQGLEFLIYFQGNSAPDKSGLPSDRFSAERTGGSVSTLTIQRTQQEDSAVYLCASSHSGTGSYNEQFFGPGTRLTVL.